This T cell receptor (beta chain) was observed in a study of blood T cell repertoires in COVID-19. Background on the study: T cells, B-cell-depleted T cells, or PBMCs provided the cDNA or gDNA that served as material.

Sequencing was performed with immunoSEQ multiplex PCR; in TCRdb, only in-frame clones are kept and a portion is missing. The sample contains approximately 290,000 clones, around 92% of which appear only once. CDR3 size: 15 residues. Per germline, CDR1 MGHDK and CDR2 SYGVNS. V lost 1 base, J lost 8 bases, and 17 bases lay in between. Seattle's cohort entered during active infection and was followed longitudinally. The V gene is TRBV25-1, the J gene TRBJ1-2; tentative D call: TRBD1 (5 bases). The receptor was derived from a young woman with COVID-19, enrolled during active disease. The material sequenced was peripheral blood. The CDR3 DNA reads TGTGCCAGCAGTGAATTTACAGGCCGCGCGGAGGGCTACACCTTC. It codes for CASSEFTGRAEGYTF.